The entry that follows covers one TCR beta chain sequence. This clone turned up a few times. Its target antigen remains unknown. Within one base of it there is no much larger clone, and no base qualities were kept. From its cysteine to its phenylalanine, the CDR3 spans 19 amino acids. Of the read, only the CDR3 DNA is kept; its 57 bases are in frame from base 1. From the germline V gene (reference sequence), CDR1 is GTSNPN and CDR2 is SVGIG. The germline V and J ends show losses of 5 bases and 3 bases respectively, and no gene match explains 24 bases of the junction. This entry comes from a study of cytomegalovirus exposure and HLA in healthy donors listed by TCRdb under 2017. For context, the study as a whole: An earlier analysis of about 560 of the donors reported about 300 Gb of sequence data and 95 million to 130 million unique TCR beta sequences obtained from some 200 million T cells. Roughly 300 gigabases of sequencing data and approximately 93 million unique TCR sequences were included in an early release covering roughly 600 HLA-typed donors. The genetic ancestry cluster associated with self-reported Caucasian donors included about 81% of the roughly 360 genotyped donors. The study aimed to test whether cataloging public T cell receptors could reveal signatures of past pathogen exposure. Using immunosequencing, the study profiled T cell repertoires from 666 subjects and related those repertoires to cytomegalovirus serostatus. Besides the first cohort of roughly 640 subjects, a separate validation cohort made up of 120 different subjects was used. To predict cytomegalovirus infection status, the study brought together high-throughput TCR immunosequencing, statistical association of individual TCRs with disease status, and machine learning. A later analysis re-analyzed previously published TCR beta repertoires from roughly 690 donors and added high-resolution HLA genotyping to study TCR occurrence patterns. Rather than using new phenotypic data, the later analysis identified candidate immune exposures from TCR beta sequences and from how often those sequences occurred across donors. An earlier analysis of fewer than 750 of the donors used high-throughput TCR beta sequencing to judge whether each TCR beta V gene segment behaved as functional or pseudogenic. Donor age, sex, ethnicity and CMV serostatus were compiled together with the repertoire data. Genome-wide SNP genotypes for about three fifths of the 666 donors were used in a later genetic analysis, which treated that subset as a discovery cohort. All discovery cohort repertoires had been generated using a single sequencing platform. HLA typing covered class I and class II loci at four-digit resolution. The number of typed donors differed by locus: about 629-630 for A, B, C, DRB1 and DQB1; approximately 540 for DQA1; approximately 610 for DPA1; and around 450 for DPB1. A few DR-DQ haplotypes were treated as single units for association and clustering because of strong linkage in the cohort. On average, around 240,000 unique TCR beta nucleotide sequences were sequenced per donor among a few hundred genotyped donors of the cohort, with roughly 19% of those sequences being non-productive.

The cohort was made up of approximately 670 healthy bone marrow donors. At the time of sampling, all cohort members were nominally healthy, though unrecorded immune exposures were likely present. The donor was CMV seronegative and belonged to the group of 352 seronegative cohort members. A peripheral blood sample was provided by each donor, and peripheral blood mononuclear cells were used for TCR beta sequencing. Genomic DNA extraction from the blood cell samples was performed with the Qiagen DNeasy Blood Extraction Kit. The library was made by the immunoSEQ multiplex PCR assay. The multiplex PCR relied on a mix of 60 forward primers for TCR Vbeta segments and 13 reverse primers for TCR Jbeta segments. The CDR3 region of rearranged TCR beta genes was amplified from genomic DNA by a multiplex PCR assay. Amplified TCR beta libraries were sequenced as 87-base-pair reads on the Illumina HiSeq System. In the source study's methods: Across the 700 or so repertoires, a later analysis counted roughly 84 million unique TCR beta chains, around 11 million of which were shared by at least two donors. To remove PCR and sequencing errors, raw reads were error-corrected and collapsed into unique sequences using a nearest-neighbor algorithm that merged closely related sequences. To assign V, D and J gene segments, CDR3 sequences were aligned to IMGT reference sequences. For a sequence to be retained, a match of at least six nucleotides was required to both a V gene segment and a J gene segment. A rearrangement was called productive if the CDR3 had no stop codons and remained in frame with V and J, and every other rearrangement was called non-productive. CDR3 was defined according to IMGT convention as the region running from the second conserved V-encoded cysteine to the conserved J-encoded phenylalanine. In an earlier analysis of around 640 of the donors, sequences lacking an unambiguous match to a single V gene segment were excluded. An earlier analysis of a few hundred of the donors classified V segments as functional when productive rearrangements were above 56.7% and as segregating when the standard deviation between donors was above 5%. To diagnose cytomegalovirus status from the catalog of TCR beta chain sequences, a statistical classification framework was built. In a later analysis, V and J genes were assigned by comparing TCR nucleotide sequences against IMGT/GENE-DB human TR gene sequences. In a later analysis, CDR3 sequences and most-parsimonious VDJ recombination scenarios were assigned using the TCRdist pipeline. In a later analysis, each TCR beta chain was defined by its CDR3 amino acid sequence together with its V-gene family, and reads without a unique V-gene family were excluded. A later analysis removed 550 to 650 highly shared, low-generation-probability nucleotide sequences to deal with suspected cross-contamination and a sequencing artifact. A later analysis calculated a clonal expansion index for each public chain from normalized within-repertoire ranks of inferred template counts. Generation probabilities in a later analysis came from a VDJ recombination model fitted to out-of-frame rearrangements, and those results were checked against IGoR. A later analysis scored TCR-TCR, TCR-HLA and TCR-CMV co-occurrence with hypergeometric tests, applying a repertoire-size bias correction to TCR pairs. In a later analysis, false discovery rates were estimated by permuting HLA or CMV assignments 20 times. In a later analysis, co-occurring TCRs were grouped using DBSCAN, and TCRdist sequence similarity was added for clustering within HLA-allele-positive subsets. Repertoires with fewer than 30,000 or more than 120,000 public chains were left out of co-occurrence clustering, as were about five repertoires with anomalous nucleotide sharing. Entries here come from immuneACCESS through TCRdb and include only in-frame sequences with V and J called. Some clones fail to appear in such tables; in the studies checked, an unresolved V gene covers under half of the shortfall, and the cause of the remainder is unknown. For V, J and clone size, that table is used; D and trimming come from the DNA. The sample table records 50,000 to 60,000 clones; about 73% of these occur just once. The top ten clones comprise approximately 2.7% of the sample.

What the work shows at the level of the full study, not this receptor alone: Broadly in line with IMGT annotations, most TCR beta V segments showed up in productive rearrangements about 90% or about 30% of the time in an earlier analysis of a few hundred of the donors. In both the original and validation cohorts, the classifier was reported to diagnose cytomegalovirus status with high specificity and sensitivity. HLA typing was unavailable for some donors at each locus, so association tests used only the typed subset. A cluster of highly shared sequence variants was judged likely to represent a technical artifact of the sequencing pipeline. In this cohort, only TCR beta chains were sequenced, and detectable features were limited by the absence of alpha or paired-chain data. According to a later analysis, TCR association rates differed among HLA loci, with DRB1 alleles showing the most associated TCRs and HLA-C alleles showing the fewest. A later analysis found that most CMV-associated TCR beta chains appeared HLA-restricted, with HLA associations seemingly driven largely by CMV exposure. An association between a missense DCLRE1C variant and V-gene and J-gene trimming of TCR beta chains was found in a later genetic analysis and replicated in an independent cohort. Correlated functional status among segregating V segments might be attributable to linkage disequilibrium, but an unknown experimental factor could not be ruled out. Presence/absence analyses assumed roughly uniform sequencing depth across donors, an assumption that may not hold. In a later genetic analysis, fewer N-insertions in productive TCRs were reported among donors in an Asian-associated ancestry cluster than the roughly 700-donor mean. The authors suggested that the approach could potentially be extended to other disease states and immunological phenotypes. Specific HLA alleles were associated with over 15,000 TCR beta sequences at a false discovery rate of 0.05 in a later analysis. In a later analysis, HLA-associated TCR beta chains showed more clonal expansion and lower generation probabilities than non-associated chains that were equally common. In vitro tests confirmed that three of the cytomegalovirus-associated TCR beta chains recognize cytomegalovirus antigens. CMV serostatus was the only immune exposure information available for the cohort. Most TCR sequences were observed very rarely across donors, whereas some public TCRs were present in many individuals. Because counts were too low, roughly 16 rarely observed V segments, including chromosome 9 orphons, were left out of the earlier analysis of 500 to 750 of the donors. Because the 87-base-pair reads could not distinguish some IMGT-functional V segments, including TRBV6-2 and TRBV6-3, those segments were excluded. In the study, approximately 160 TCR beta chains were listed as associated with cytomegalovirus. A further reported finding was that TCR beta sequences accurately predicted the HLA-A and HLA-B alleles for most subjects in the first cohort. Assigning TCR associations to individual alleles was difficult when HLA alleles, especially DR and DQ, strongly co-occurred. A later analysis reported that several top co-occurrence clusters appeared linked to parvovirus B19, influenza, CMV and Epstein-Barr virus.

Recombination linked TRBV30 to TRBJ2-7; 8 bases in the middle match TRBD1. The clonotype originates from a man aged 18-30 years in good health and CMV-seronegative. Sequencing was performed on PBMCs. The DNA sequence is TGTGCCTGGTCCGATCCACAGGGGGTTCCTCACCAGTACAGCTACGAGCAGTACTTC. It specifies CAWSDPQGVPHQYSYEQYF.